This entry lists 13 T cell receptor beta chains sequenced from one sample in a study of shared clonotypes between healthy human individuals. TCRdb's copy holds only in-frame clones and misses some; the assay was immunoSEQ multiplex PCR. The data contain 2 million to 2.5 million clones, around 90% of them singletons. Sequencing was done on a sample of naive CD4+ T cells from PBMCs. Stated subset: CD45RA+ positively selected. Source of these receptors: a man younger than 30 in good health. Some clones in this sample may be carry-over from other donors' samples.

The chain joins TRBV6-1 to TRBJ1-3; 9 bases line up with TRBD1. Trimming removed 4 bases from V and 0 bases from J; junction bases left unmatched: 7. CDR1 and CDR2 (germline): MNHNS, SASEGT. This CDR3 spans 17 amino acids. In DNA, the CDR3 is TGTGCCAGCAGTGGACAACAGGGGGCTTTCTCTGGAAACACCATATATTTT. Protein product: CASSGQQGAFSGNTIYF.

This rearrangement joins TRBV7-9 to TRBJ2-3, with a possible D match to TRBD2 (6 bases). Between the trimmed V and J ends, which lost 11 bases and 0 bases, there was a span of 18 bases. The length of the CDR3 is 15 residues. Per the germline V gene, CDR1 is SEHNR and CDR2 is FQNEAQ (reference sequence). The CDR3, as DNA: TGTGCCGCGCGTCGGGCGGGATCTAGCACAGATACGCAGTATTTT. It encodes CAARRAGSSTDTQYF. Variable domain in full (rest from reference TRBV7-9 and TRBJ2-3): DTGVSQNPRHKITKRGQNVTFRCDPISEHNRLYWYRQTLGQGPEFLTYFQNEAQLEKSRLLSDRFSAERPKGSFSTLEIQRTEQGDSAMYLCAARRAGSSTDTQYFGPGTRLTVL.

The chain couples TRBV9 to TRBJ2-7, with TRBD1 as a possible D gene (7 bases). There are 13 residues in the CDR3. Trimming took off 4 bases at V and 5 bases at J, with 13 bases between the two ends. Germline V CDR1 and CDR2: SGDLS, YYNGEE. CDR3 protein: CASSPRGDNEQYF. DNA of the CDR3: TGTGCCAGCAGCCCCAGGGGGGACAACGAGCAGTACTTC.

Details on this clone: No DNA is shown, since the ends of the CDR3 on it are uncertain; the CDR3 is the one TCRdb lists. Other DNA sequences within the sample encode an identical CDR3. The V gene is TRBV28, the J gene TRBJ1-5. CDR1 is MDHEN and CDR2 is SYDVKM in the germline V gene. The CDR3 is 12 amino acids long, termini counted. The CDR3 loop reads CASSSSGQPQHF.

This clone was counted between two and nine times. The sample carries other DNA sequences with the same CDR3. The chain employs TRBV4-3 and TRBJ1-5; D gene uncertain. Germline lookup yields CDR1 LGHNA and CDR2 YSLEER. Trimming stripped 0 bases from V and 5 bases from J, with 5 bases between. The CDR3 spans 13 residues. The CDR3 is CASSQDLDQPQHF. DNA for the CDR3: TGCGCCAGCAGCCAAGATCTAGATCAGCCCCAGCATTTT.

For this clone: Within the sample, other DNA sequences also encode this same CDR3. This chain uses TRBV30 with TRBJ2-1; D call uncertain. This CDR3 region has 10 residues. Trimming took off 1 base at V and 6 bases at J, with 1 base between the two ends. CDR1 and CDR2 (germline): GTSNPN, SVGIG (reference sequence). This CDR3 reads CAWSGNEQFF. The CDR3 nucleotides are TGTGCCTGGAGTGGCAATGAGCAGTTCTTC. Full variable domain (remainder filled in from reference TRBV30 and TRBJ2-1): SQTIHQWPATLVQPVGSPLSLECTVEGTSNPNLYWYRQAAGRGLQLLFYSVGIGQISSEVPQNLSASRPQDRQFILSSKKLLLSDSGFYLCAWSGNEQFFGPGTRLTVL.

In its sample, this clone was seen once. The chain joins TRBV9 to TRBJ2-7; D gene unclear. CDR3 size: 13 residues. The germline V and J ends were trimmed by 1 base and 0 bases, with 5 bases remaining between them. Germline loops: CDR1 SGDLS, CDR2 YYNGEE. In nucleotides, the CDR3 is TGTGCCAGCAGCGTATCGACCTCCTACGAGCAGTACTTC. Translating it yields CASSVSTSYEQYF.

The V and J genes are TRBV11-2 and TRBJ2-7, with TRBD2 as a possible D gene (6 bases). This CDR3 is built from 15 residues. Germline V gene sequence: CDR1 SGHAT, CDR2 FQNNGV. The V end was cut by 1 base, the J end by 3 bases, with 13 bases between. In DNA form, the CDR3 reads TGTGCCAGCAGCTTAGGAGGAGGGCAGGGCTACGAGCAGTACTTC. Protein product: CASSLGGGQGYEQYF.

This clone was detected only once. The genes are TRBV27 and TRBJ1-1, with 8 bases identical to TRBD1. The trim removed 0 bases at V and 5 bases at J, leaving 5 bases unmatched. The CDR3 runs to 15 residues. Germline-derived CDR1 and CDR2 are MNHEY and SMNVEV (reference sequence). The CDR3 DNA follows: TGTGCCAGCAGTTTATCTGAGGACAGGGAGACTGAAGCTTTCTTT. This translates into CASSLSEDRETEAFF.

Only a few counts were recorded for this clone. The rearrangement links TRBV27 to TRBJ1-2; 10 positions match TRBD1. The V gene end was trimmed by 4 bases and the J gene end by 2 bases; junction bases not matched to a gene: 7. CDR3 size: 16 residues. From germline, CDR1 is MNHEY and CDR2 SMNVEV (reference sequence). The DNA for the CDR3 is TGTGCCAGCAGTTCTGCCGGGACAGGGGAGAACTATGGCTACACCTTC. Translating it yields CASSSAGTGENYGYTF.

The chain carries TRBV28 and TRBJ1-1, with no clear D. This CDR3 has 15 residues. Per the germline V gene, CDR1 is MDHEN and CDR2 is SYDVKM. The germline V and J ends were trimmed by 4 bases and 1 base, with 13 bases remaining between them. This CDR3 reads CASSSLAAKNTEAFF. CDR3 nucleotides: TGTGCCAGCAGTTCGTTGGCAGCAAAGAACACTGAAGCTTTCTTT.

This chain joins TRBV7-2 and TRBJ2-7; TRBD2 matches at 13 bases. V shed 5 bases, J shed 2 bases, and the junction held 15 bases outside the gene matches. CDR1 is SGHTA and CDR2 is FQGNSA in the germline V gene. This CDR3 contains 19 residues. The CDR3: CASSGLSLRLAGGPYEQYF. The CDR3 DNA reads as TGTGCCAGCAGCGGTTTGTCCTTAAGACTAGCGGGAGGCCCCTACGAGCAGTACTTC.

The V call is TRBV5-6, the J call TRBJ1-1; D unresolved. Germline CDR1 is SGHDT and CDR2 is YYEEEE. Trimming took 4 bases from V and 4 from J, leaving 11 bases between them. The length of the CDR3 is 13 residues. As DNA, the CDR3 is TGTGCCAGCAGCCAACTAGGGTCCACTGAAGCTTTCTTT. This sequence encodes CASSQLGSTEAFF.